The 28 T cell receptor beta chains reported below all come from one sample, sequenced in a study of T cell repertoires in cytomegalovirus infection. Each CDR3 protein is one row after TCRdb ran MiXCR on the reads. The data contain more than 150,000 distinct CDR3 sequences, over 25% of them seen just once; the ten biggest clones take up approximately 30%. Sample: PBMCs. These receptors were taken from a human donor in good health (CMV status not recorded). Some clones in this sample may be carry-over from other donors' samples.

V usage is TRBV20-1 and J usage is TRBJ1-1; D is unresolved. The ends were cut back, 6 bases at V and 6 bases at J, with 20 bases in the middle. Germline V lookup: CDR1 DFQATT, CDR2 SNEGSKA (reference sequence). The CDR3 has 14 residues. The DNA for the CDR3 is TGCAGTGCCCTCGGATCGGACCAATACGCTGAAGCTTTCTTT. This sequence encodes CSALGSDQYAEAFF.

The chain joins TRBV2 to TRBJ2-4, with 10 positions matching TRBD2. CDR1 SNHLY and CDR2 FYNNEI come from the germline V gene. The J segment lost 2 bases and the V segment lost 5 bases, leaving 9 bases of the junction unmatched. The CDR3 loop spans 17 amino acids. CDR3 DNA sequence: TGTGCCAGCAGTCAGCGGGGGGGCGGCATGACCAAAAACATTCAGTACTTC. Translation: CASSQRGGGMTKNIQYF.

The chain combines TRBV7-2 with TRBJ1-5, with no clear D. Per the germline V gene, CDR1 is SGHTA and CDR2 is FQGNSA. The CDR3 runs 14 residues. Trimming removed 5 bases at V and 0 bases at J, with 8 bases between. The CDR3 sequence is CASSPHYSNQPQHF. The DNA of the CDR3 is TGTGCCAGCAGCCCCCACTATAGCAATCAGCCCCAGCATTTT.

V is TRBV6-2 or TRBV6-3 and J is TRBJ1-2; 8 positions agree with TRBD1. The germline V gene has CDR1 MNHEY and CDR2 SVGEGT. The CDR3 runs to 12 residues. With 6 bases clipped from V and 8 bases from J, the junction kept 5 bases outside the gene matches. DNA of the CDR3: TGTGCCAGCAGGACAGGGGCCGGGGGCTACACCTTC. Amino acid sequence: CASRTGAGGYTF.

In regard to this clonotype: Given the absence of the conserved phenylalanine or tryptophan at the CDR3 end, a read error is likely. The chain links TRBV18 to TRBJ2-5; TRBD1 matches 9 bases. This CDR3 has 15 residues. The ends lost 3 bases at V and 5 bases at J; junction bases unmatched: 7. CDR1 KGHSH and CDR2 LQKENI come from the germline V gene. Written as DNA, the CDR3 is TGTGCCAGCTCACCTCGACAGGGGGTACAGGAGACCCAGTACTAC. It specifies CASSPRQGVQETQYY.

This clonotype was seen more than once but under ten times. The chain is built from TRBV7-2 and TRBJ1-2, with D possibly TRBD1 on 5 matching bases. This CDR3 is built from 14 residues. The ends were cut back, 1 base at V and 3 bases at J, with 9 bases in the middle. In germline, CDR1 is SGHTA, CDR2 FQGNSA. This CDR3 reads CASSLVGAYYGYTF. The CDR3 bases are TGTGCCAGCAGCTTAGTAGGGGCGTACTATGGCTACACCTTC.

CDR3 protein: CASKLAGTDTQYF. Written as DNA, the CDR3 is TGTGCCAGTAAACTGGCTGGAACAGATACGCAGTATTTT. The chain recombines TRBV12-3 or TRBV12-4 with TRBJ2-3; D gene ambiguous. This CDR3 spans 13 amino acids. The V gene lost 9 bases and the J gene lost 3 bases, with 13 bases spanning the gap.

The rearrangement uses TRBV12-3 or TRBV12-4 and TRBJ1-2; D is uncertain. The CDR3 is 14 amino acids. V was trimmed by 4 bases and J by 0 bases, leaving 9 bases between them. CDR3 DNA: TGTGCCAGCAGTTCCGGCGCTACTAACTATGGCTACACCTTC. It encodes CASSSGATNYGYTF.

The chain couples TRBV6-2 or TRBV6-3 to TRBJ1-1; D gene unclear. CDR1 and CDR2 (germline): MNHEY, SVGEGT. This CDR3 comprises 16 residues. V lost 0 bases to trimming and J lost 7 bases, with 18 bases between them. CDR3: CASSYSTVGWSFEAFF. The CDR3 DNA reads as TGTGCCAGCAGTTACTCGACCGTGGGCTGGAGTTTTGAAGCTTTCTTT.

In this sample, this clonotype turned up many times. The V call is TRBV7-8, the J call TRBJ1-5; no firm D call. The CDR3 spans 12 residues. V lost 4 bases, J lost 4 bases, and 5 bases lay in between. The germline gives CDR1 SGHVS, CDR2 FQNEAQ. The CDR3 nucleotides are TGTGCCAGCAGCTCCCCTAATCAGCCCCAGCATTTT. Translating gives CASSSPNQPQHF. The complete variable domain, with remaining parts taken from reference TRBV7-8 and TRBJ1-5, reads GAGVSQSPRYKVAKRGQDVALRCDPISGHVSLFWYQQALGQGPEFLTYFQNEAQLDKSGLPSDRFFAERPEGSVSTLKIQRTQQEDSAVYLCASSSPNQPQHFGDGTRLSIL.

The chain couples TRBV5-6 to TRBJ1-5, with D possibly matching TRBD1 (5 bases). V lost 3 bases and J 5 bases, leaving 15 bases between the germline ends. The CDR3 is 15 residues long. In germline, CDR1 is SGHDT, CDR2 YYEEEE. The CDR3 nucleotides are TGTGCCAGCAGCTACTTCAGGGCACTTGATCAGCCCCAGCATTTT. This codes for CASSYFRALDQPQHF.

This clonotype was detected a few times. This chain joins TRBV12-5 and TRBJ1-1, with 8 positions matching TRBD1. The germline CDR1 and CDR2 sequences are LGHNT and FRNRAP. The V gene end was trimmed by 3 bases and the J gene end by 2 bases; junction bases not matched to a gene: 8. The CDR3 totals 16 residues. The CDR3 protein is CASGFLQGARNTEAFF. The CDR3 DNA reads TGTGCTAGTGGTTTTCTCCAGGGGGCGAGAAACACTGAAGCTTTCTTT.

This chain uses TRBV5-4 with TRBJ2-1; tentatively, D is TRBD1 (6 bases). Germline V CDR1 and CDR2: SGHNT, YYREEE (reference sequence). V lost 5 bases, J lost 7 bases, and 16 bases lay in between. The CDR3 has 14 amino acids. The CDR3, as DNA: TGTGCCAGCAGTTTACAGGGTTATCAGAATGAGCAGTTCTTC. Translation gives CASSLQGYQNEQFF.

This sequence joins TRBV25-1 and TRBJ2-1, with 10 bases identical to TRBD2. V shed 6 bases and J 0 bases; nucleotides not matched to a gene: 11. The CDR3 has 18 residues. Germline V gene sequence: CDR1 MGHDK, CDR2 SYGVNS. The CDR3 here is CASSEGLAGDPSYNEQFF. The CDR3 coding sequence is TGTGCCAGCAGCGAAGGGCTAGCGGGGGACCCCTCCTACAATGAGCAGTTCTTC.

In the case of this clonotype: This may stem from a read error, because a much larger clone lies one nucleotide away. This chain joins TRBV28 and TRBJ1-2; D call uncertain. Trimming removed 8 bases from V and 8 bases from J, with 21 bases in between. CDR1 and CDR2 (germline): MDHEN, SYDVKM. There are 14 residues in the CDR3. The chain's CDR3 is CASCMSVSLGGYTF. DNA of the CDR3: TGTGCCAGCTGTATGTCAGTTTCCCTAGGGGGCTACACCTTC.

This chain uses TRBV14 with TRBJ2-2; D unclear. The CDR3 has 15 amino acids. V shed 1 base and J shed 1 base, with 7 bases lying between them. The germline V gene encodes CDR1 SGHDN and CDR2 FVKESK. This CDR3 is CASSQVVGNTGELFF. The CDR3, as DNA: TGTGCCAGCAGCCAAGTGGTGGGGAACACCGGGGAGCTGTTTTTT.

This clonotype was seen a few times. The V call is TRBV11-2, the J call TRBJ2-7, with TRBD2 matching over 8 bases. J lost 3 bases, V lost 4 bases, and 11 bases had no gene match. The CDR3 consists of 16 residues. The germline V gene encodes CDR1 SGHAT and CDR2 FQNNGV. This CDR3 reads CASSYAPGLDFYEQYF. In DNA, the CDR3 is TGTGCCAGCAGCTACGCCCCGGGACTAGACTTCTACGAGCAGTACTTC.

CDR3 sequence reads: CAISAKGNTEAFF. The DNA for the CDR3 is TGTGCCATCAGCGCAAAAGGGAACACTGAAGCTTTCTTT. The chain employs TRBV10-3 and TRBJ1-1; D is uncertain. V was trimmed by 6 bases and J by 1 base, leaving 9 bases between them. The germline V gene encodes CDR1 ENHRY and CDR2 SYGVKD. This CDR3 spans 13 amino acids.

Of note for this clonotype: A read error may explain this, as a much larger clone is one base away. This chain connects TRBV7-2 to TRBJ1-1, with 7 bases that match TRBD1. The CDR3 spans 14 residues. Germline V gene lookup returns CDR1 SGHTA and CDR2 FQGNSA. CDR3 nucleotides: TGTGCCAGCAACTTAGCTACAGGGGTGGCTGAAGCTTTCTTT. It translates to CASNLATGVAEAFF.

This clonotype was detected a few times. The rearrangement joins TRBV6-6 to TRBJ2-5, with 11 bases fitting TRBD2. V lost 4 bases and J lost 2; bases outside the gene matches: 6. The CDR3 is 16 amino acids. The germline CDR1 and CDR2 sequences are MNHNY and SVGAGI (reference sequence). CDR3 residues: CASSSPSGGSQETQYF. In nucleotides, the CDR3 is TGTGCCAGCAGTTCGCCTAGCGGGGGGTCACAAGAGACCCAGTACTTC.

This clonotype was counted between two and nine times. CDR3 loop: CASSPFKGAGGYTF. DNA of the CDR3: TGTGCCAGCAGCCCCTTCAAGGGGGCGGGAGGCTACACCTTC. The chain combines TRBV7-9 with TRBJ1-2, with 7 nucleotides matching TRBD1. Germline V gene lookup returns CDR1 SEHNR and CDR2 FQNEAQ (reference sequence). Unmatched junction bases numbered 11, after V lost 5 bases and J lost 8 bases. The CDR3 contains 14 residues.

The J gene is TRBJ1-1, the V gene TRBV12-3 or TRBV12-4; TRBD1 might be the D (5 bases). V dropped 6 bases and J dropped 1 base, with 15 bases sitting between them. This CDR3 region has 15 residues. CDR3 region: CASSRDTGWNTEAFF. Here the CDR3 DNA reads TGTGCCAGCAGCAGGGATACGGGTTGGAACACTGAAGCTTTCTTT.

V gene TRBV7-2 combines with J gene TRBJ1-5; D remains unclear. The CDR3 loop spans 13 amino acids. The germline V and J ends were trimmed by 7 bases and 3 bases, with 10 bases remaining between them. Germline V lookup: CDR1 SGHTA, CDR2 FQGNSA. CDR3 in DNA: TGTGCCAGCACGCAGGTTAACAATCAGCCCCAGCATTTT. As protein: CASTQVNNQPQHF.

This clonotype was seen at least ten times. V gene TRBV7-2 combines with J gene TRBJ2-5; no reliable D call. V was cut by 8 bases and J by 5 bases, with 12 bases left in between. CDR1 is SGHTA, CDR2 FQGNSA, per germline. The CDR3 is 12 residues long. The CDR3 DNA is TGTGCCAGCGGTTATGGGCAGGAGACCCAGTACTTC. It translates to CASGYGQETQYF.

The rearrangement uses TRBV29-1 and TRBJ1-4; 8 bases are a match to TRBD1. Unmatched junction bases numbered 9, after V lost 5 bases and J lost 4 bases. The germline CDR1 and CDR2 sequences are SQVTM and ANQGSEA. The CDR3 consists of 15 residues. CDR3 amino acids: CSVSGQGGNNEKLFF. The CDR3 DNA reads TGCAGCGTTTCCGGACAGGGTGGGAATAATGAAAAACTGTTTTTT.

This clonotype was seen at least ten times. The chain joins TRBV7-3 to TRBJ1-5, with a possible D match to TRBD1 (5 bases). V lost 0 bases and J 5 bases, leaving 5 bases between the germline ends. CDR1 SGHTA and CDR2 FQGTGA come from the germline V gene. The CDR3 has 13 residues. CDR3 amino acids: CASSLTRDQPQHF. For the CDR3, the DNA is TGTGCCAGCAGCTTAACCAGGGATCAGCCCCAGCATTTT.

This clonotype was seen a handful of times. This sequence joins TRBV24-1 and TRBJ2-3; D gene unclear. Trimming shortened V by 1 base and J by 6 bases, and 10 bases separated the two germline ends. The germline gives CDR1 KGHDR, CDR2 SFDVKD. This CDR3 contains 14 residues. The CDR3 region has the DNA TGTGCCACCAGTGATTTCGGCCGTCCGGATACGCAGTATTTT. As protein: CATSDFGRPDTQYF.

The CDR3 nucleotides read TGTGCCAGCAGCCCCGACAGGGCAACCTACAATGAGCAGTTCTTC. It yields the protein CASSPDRATYNEQFF. V usage is TRBV5-4 and J usage is TRBJ2-1; 7 positions match TRBD1. Germline CDR1 is SGHNT and CDR2 is YYREEE (reference sequence). V gave up 4 bases and J gave up 2 bases; unmatched junction bases: 6. The CDR3 loop spans 15 amino acids.